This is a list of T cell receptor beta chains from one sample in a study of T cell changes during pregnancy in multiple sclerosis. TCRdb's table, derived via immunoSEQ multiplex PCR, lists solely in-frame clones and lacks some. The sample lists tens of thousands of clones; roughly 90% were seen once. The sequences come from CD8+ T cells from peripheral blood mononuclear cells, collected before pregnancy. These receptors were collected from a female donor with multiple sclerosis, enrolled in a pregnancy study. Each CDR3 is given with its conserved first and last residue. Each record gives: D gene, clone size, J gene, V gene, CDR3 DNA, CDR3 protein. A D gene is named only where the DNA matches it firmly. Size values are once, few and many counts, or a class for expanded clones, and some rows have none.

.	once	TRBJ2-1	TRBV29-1	TGCAGCTTCGAGGACTGGGAGCAGTTCTTC	CSFEDWEQFF
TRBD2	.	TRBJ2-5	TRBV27	TGTGCCAGCAGTTTCGGCGGGGGGGCCCAGTACTTC	CASSFGGGAQYF
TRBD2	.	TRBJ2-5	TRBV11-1	TGTGCCAGCAGCTTAAATCTGGCGGGGGGGGTCCAAGAGACCCAGTACTTC	CASSLNLAGGVQETQYF
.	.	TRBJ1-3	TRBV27	TGTGCCAGCAGGCAGGGGCTCTCTGGAAACACCATATATTTT	CASRQGLSGNTIYF
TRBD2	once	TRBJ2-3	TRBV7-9	TGTGCCAGCAGTCAACCGGGACTAGCGGGGGGGGTAGATACGCAGTATTTT	CASSQPGLAGGVDTQYF
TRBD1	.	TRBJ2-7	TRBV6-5	TGTGCCAGCACCCCAGGGGGTGGTTACGAGCAGTACTTC	CASTPGGGYEQYF
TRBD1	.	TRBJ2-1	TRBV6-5	TGTGCCAGCAGTGCCGGGACAGCCGTTGATGAGCAGTTCTTC	CASSAGTAVDEQFF
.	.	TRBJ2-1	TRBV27	TGTGCCAGCAGTCCTCGGGTCTCCTCGGCGGAAGAGCAGTTCTTC	CASSPRVSSAEEQFF
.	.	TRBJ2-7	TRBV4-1	TGCGCCAGCAGCCAAGACAGGACTTTCTACGAGCAGTACTTC	CASSQDRTFYEQYF
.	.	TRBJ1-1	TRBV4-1	TGCGCCAGCAGCCAAGATCACACAGAACGGAACACTGAAGCTTTCTTT	CASSQDHTERNTEAFF
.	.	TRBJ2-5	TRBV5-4	TGTGCCAGCAGCTTGCTATCACAGGGCAAAGAGACCCAGTACTTC	CASSLLSQGKETQYF
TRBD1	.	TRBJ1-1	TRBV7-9	TGTGCCAGCAGCTCCTCCGGGACAGGGAACACTGAAGCTTTCTTT	CASSSSGTGNTEAFF
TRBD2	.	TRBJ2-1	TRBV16	TGTGCCAGCAGCCGGACTAGCGGGGGCTCCTACAATGAGCAGTTCTTC	CASSRTSGGSYNEQFF
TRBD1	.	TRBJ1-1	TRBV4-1	TGCGCCAGCAGCCAACAGGGGGCTGCTGAAGCTTTCTTT	CASSQQGAAEAFF
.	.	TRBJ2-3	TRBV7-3	TGTGCCAGCAGCCATTTCGGGGGAGAAGATACGCAGTATTTT	CASSHFGGEDTQYF
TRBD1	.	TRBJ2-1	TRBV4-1	TGCGCCAGCACCTCGGACAGGGGGGTTTACAATGAGCAGTTCTTC	CASTSDRGVYNEQFF
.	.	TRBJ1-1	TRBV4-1	TGCGCCAGCAGCCAAGAGACAGGTATCATGAACACTGAAGCTTTCTTT	CASSQETGIMNTEAFF
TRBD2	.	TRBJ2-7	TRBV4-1	TGCGCCAGCAGCCAGACGGGGAGCGGGGGGAGGTACGAGCAGTACTTC	CASSQTGSGGRYEQYF
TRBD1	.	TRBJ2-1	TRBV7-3	TGTGCCAGCAGCTTAGACAGGGGCTCCTACAATGAGCAGTTCTTC	CASSLDRGSYNEQFF
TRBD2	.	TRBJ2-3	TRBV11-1	TGTGCCAGCAGCTTAGGAAGCGGGGGGGCCCACACAGATACGCAGTATTTT	CASSLGSGGAHTDTQYF
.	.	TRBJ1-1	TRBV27	TGTGCCAGCAGTTCGATAGATCCGGGGACTGAAGCTTTCTTT	CASSSIDPGTEAFF
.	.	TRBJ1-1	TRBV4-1	TGCGCCAGCAGCCCAAACTCGGGGTCTGAAGCTTTCTTT	CASSPNSGSEAFF
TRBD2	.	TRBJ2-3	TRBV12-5	TGTGCTAGTGGTTTTTTGCTAGCGGGGGCCCACACAGATACGCAGTATTTT	CASGFLLAGAHTDTQYF
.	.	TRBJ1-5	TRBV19	TGTGCCAGTAGGCCCTGGGAGGGGGGGAATCAGCCCCAGCATTTT	CASRPWEGGNQPQHF
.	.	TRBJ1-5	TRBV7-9	TGTGCCAGCAGCTCCGGGACACTTAATCAGCCCCAGCATTTT	CASSSGTLNQPQHF
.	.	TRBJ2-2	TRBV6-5	TGTGCCAGCAGTCTACAACAGACCGGGGAGCTGTTTTTT	CASSLQQTGELFF
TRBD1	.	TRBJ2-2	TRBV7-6	TGTGCCAGCACCCTTGCCGGGACAGGGTACACCGGGGAGCTGTTTTTT	CASTLAGTGYTGELFF
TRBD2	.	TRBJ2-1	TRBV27	TGTGCCAGCAGTAGCGGGGGTTTCAATGAGCAGTTCTTC	CASSSGGFNEQFF
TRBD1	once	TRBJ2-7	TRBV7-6	TGTGCCAGCAGCTTAGGAGGGGGCGGCGAGCAGTACTTC	CASSLGGGGEQYF
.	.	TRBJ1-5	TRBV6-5	TGTGCCAGCAGTTACTCGGGGGGGCATCAGCCCCAGCATTTT	CASSYSGGHQPQHF
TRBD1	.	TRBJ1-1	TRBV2	TGTGCCAGCAGAGAGGTGAAGGGGGCAGGCACTGAAGCTTTCTTT	CASREVKGAGTEAFF
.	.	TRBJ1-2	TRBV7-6	TGTGCCAGCAGCTCGCGAGGACAGCCATTGAGGGGCTACACCTTC	CASSSRGQPLRGYTF
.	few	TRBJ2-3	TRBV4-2	TGTGCCAGCAGTCGACTCGGAACAGATACGCAGTATTTT	CASSRLGTDTQYF
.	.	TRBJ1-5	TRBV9	TGTGCCAGCGGAGAGGGATCCGGGCAGCCCCAGCATTTT	CASGEGSGQPQHF
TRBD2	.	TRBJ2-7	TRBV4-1	TGCGCCAGCAGCCATCGGACTAGCGGTGCAAATGAGCAGTACTTC	CASSHRTSGANEQYF
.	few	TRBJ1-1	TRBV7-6	TGTGCCAGCAGCCTAAGACAGCACACTGAAGCTTTCTTT	CASSLRQHTEAFF
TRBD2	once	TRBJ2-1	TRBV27	TGTGCCAGCAGTTTATCATCGACTAGCGGGGGCCGTCAGTTCTTC	CASSLSSTSGGRQFF
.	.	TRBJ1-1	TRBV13	TGTGCCAGCAGACCCGCCAGTAACACTGAAGCTTTCTTT	CASRPASNTEAFF
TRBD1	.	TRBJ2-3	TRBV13	TGTGCCAGCAGCCTACAGGGGGCAGGGTCAGATACGCAGTATTTT	CASSLQGAGSDTQYF
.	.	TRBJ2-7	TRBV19	TGTGCCAGTTCGACGGAGGGCCGTGGGGAGCAGTACTTC	CASSTEGRGEQYF
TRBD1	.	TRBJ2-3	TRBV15	TGTGCCACCAATACAGGGGCCGGCACAGATACGCAGTATTTT	CATNTGAGTDTQYF
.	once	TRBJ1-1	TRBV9	TGTGCCAGCAGCCGTGACAGGCCTGAAGCTTTCTTT	CASSRDRPEAFF
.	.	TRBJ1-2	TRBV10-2	TGCGCCAGCATGGCCGGGAATCAAGGCTACACCTTC	CASMAGNQGYTF
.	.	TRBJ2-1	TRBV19	TGTGCCAGTAGTATCCGGGGTATGGAGCAGTTCTTC	CASSIRGMEQFF
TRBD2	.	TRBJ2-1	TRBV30	TGTGCCAGTACAGGGAAGGGGACTAGTGTCAATGAGCAGTTCTTC	CASTGKGTSVNEQFF
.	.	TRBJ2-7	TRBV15	TGTGCCACCAGTCTAGAGGTGGTCCACCTGACCTACGAGCAGTACTTC	CATSLEVVHLTYEQYF
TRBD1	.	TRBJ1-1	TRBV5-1	TGCGCCAGCAGCGTAGGACAGGGGAACACTGAAGCTTTCTTT	CASSVGQGNTEAFF
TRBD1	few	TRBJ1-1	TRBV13	TGTGCCAGCAGGTCGACAGGGCCGGCTTTCTTT	CASRSTGPAFF
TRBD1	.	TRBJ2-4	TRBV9	TGTGCCAGCAGCGTATCGTCCGGGACAGGGGAAAACATTCAGTACTTC	CASSVSSGTGENIQYF
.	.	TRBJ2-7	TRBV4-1	TGCGCCAGTCGTGGGATCGGCGGGGCCGAGCAGTACTTC	CASRGIGGAEQYF
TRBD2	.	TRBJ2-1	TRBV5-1	TGCGCCAGCACTCGCGGGCGGGGGGCCTCCAATGAGCAGTTCTTC	CASTRGRGASNEQFF
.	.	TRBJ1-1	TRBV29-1	TGCAGCGTTACAGGGACGGCCACTGAAGCTTTCTTT	CSVTGTATEAFF
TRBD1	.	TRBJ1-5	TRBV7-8	TGTGCCAGCAGCCGACGACAGGGGAAGCAGCCCCAGCATTTT	CASSRRQGKQPQHF